This record covers a single T cell receptor beta chain. This clone appeared a single time. The specificity of this receptor is unknown. No base-level quality is on record; no much larger clone is a single base apart. This sample stems from a study of shared clonotypes between healthy human individuals (dated by TCRdb to the early 2020s). Some background on the complete study: Three men and two women, aged 18 to 49 years, made up the cohort. For each donor, CD4 naive and CD4 memory were each run on three plates, CD8 naive on two plates, and CD8 memory on one plate. Blood TCR repertoires of a handful of healthy adults were deeply sequenced to estimate repertoire size and the extent of clonotype sharing between individuals. Each donor's leukapheresis produced roughly between about 0.9 and 9.5 billion PBMCs. Libraries were prepared and TCR repertoires were sequenced by different laboratories using diverse techniques, in order to increase sequencing depth and limit assay-specific biases.

Broad study findings and their caveats: Rarefaction of sorted-subset datasets indicated incomplete sequencing despite the large sequencing depth. Clonotypes shared by all four sorted-subset donors showed higher generation probabilities than non-shared clonotypes. Sampling was restricted to blood, and TCR repertoires in tissue are likely to differ from TCR repertoires in blood. When several donors were compared, the shared fraction of clonotypes was around 4.6% for naive CD4, roughly 3.4% for naive CD8, roughly 2.5% for memory CD4, and 0.4% for memory CD8. Naive subsets generally had larger estimated clonotype richness than memory subsets. Based on pairwise subsampling, the degree of clonotype sharing among donors was expected to be affected by sequencing depth. Because the study included only a small number of donors, the genetic and exposure-history diversity represented was limited.

CD8 naive samples were obtained by positive selection for CCR7 among CD45RO-negative cells, yielding a CD45RA+CCR7+ population from which TemRA cells were excluded. Donors were healthy HIV-negative adults with no recently reported acute infections or vaccinations. Every donor was a Caucasian adult living in Nashville, Tennessee, USA. Blood was collected by leukapheresis, and PBMCs were isolated by Ficoll-Histopaque density gradient centrifugation and then cryopreserved in liquid nitrogen vapor phase. Analytical flow cytometry was used to check the purity and quantity of each magnetically sorted T cell population. Genomic DNA was isolated from every sorted fraction and measured by UV absorbance on a Nanodrop 2000c. Using the deep immunoSEQ assay, TCR CDR3 regions were amplified from genomic DNA by multiplex PCR. Genomic DNA extracted from each cell subset was distributed evenly over all wells of several immunoSEQ 96-well plates, and each plate served as one replicate. For sorted subsets, each replicate PCR was loaded with 150 to 250 ng genomic DNA, equivalent to about 30,000 T cell genomes. The purified libraries were quantified using a Qubit 3.0 fluorometer, sized with a Bioanalyzer 2100, and then quantified again using the KAPA Library Quantification kit. Each immunoSEQ 96-well plate was sequenced on its own single-read 150-cycle Illumina NextSeq 550 flow cell. As for the authors' bioinformatics: Because the immunoSEQ output held only junctional sequences and lacked quality scores, the filtering could not match the filtering applied to full-length reads. Sequences were annotated with PyIR, a Python wrapper for IgBLAST v1.9, and V/J genes and CDR3 were assigned using IMGT germline references. Reads were removed for weak V/J assignments (E-value above 1e-6), missing CDR3, stop codons, out-of-frame junctions, or ambiguous translated residues. V3J clonotypes were defined as sequences sharing the same inferred V gene, J gene, and CDR3 amino acid sequence. Percentage overlap between repertoires was computed as shared unique clonotypes divided by the size of the smaller repertoire. Repertoire richness was assessed with RTK rarefaction, the Chao1 estimator, and Recon v2.1 estimates of unobserved clonotypes. OLGA was used to compute generation probabilities for all TCRbeta clonotypes that the gDNA method yielded from a handful of donors. TCRdb obtained this table from immuneACCESS and retained in-frame rearrangements with V and J assigned. These tables miss some clones; where compared with another copy, unresolved V genes account for less than half of the shortfall, and the remainder is unexplained. The V and J calls and the clone size are those of that table, but D and trimming were determined from the DNA. The sample data list approximately 1.9 million clones, and around 93% of these were observed just once. The ten largest clones take up around 1.8% of the sample.

The TCR originated in a man aged 18 to 30 in good health. Some clones in this sample may be carry-over from other donors' samples. Sequencing input: naive CD8+ T cells from PBMCs. The cell subset or site label for this specimen denotes: CD45RA+CCR7+.

The DNA sequence is as follows: TGTGCCAGCAGTTTTAAGCTACAGGGGTTTTACGAGCAGTACTTC. This codes for CASSFKLQGFYEQYF. The V and J segments used are TRBV28 and TRBJ2-7; the junction holds 7 bases that match TRBD1. The CDR3 runs 15 residues from the cysteine to the phenylalanine. Left in the record is the CDR3 DNA by itself, 45 bases read in frame from the first base. According to the germline V gene, CDR1 reads MDHEN and CDR2 reads SYDVKM. Germline trimming amounts to 3 bases on V and 4 bases on J, with 9 as the count of junction bases outside the gene matches.